This TCR beta chain was identified in a study of cytomegalovirus exposure and HLA in healthy donors (dated by TCRdb to 2015 to 2018). Study-wide context: According to an earlier analysis of 450 to 650 of the donors, some 170 million T cells yielded 117 million unique TCR beta sequences and around 280 Gb of sequence data. An early release that covered several hundred HLA-typed donors contained around 300 gigabases of sequencing data and around 85 million unique TCR sequences. Of the roughly 400 genotyped donors, 75% to 85% were placed in the genetic ancestry cluster associated with self-reported Caucasian donors. The aim of the study was to test whether cataloging public T cell receptors could identify signatures of past pathogen exposure. The study used immunosequencing to profile the T cell repertoires of approximately 630 subjects and linked those repertoires to cytomegalovirus serostatus. A separate validation cohort of some 130 different subjects was used in addition to the roughly 670-subject first cohort. The study combined high-throughput TCR immunosequencing, statistical association of individual TCRs with disease status, and machine learning to predict cytomegalovirus infection status. To study patterns of TCR occurrence, a later analysis re-analyzed previously published TCR beta repertoires from around 700 donors and added high-resolution HLA genotyping. Rather than drawing on any new phenotypic data, the later analysis identified candidate immune exposures from TCR beta sequences and the way those sequences occurred across donors. In an earlier analysis of a few hundred of the donors, high-throughput TCR beta sequencing was used to judge whether each TCR beta V gene segment behaved as functional or pseudogenic. Alongside the repertoire data, information on donor age, sex, ethnicity and CMV serostatus was compiled. A later genetic analysis took genome-wide SNP genotypes for about three fifths of the 666 donors and used that subset as a discovery cohort. Every repertoire in the discovery cohort had been generated on one and the same sequencing platform. HLA typing covered class I and class II loci at four-digit resolution. Typing coverage differed by locus: A, B, C, DRB1 and DQB1 were typed in about 620-640 donors, DQA1 in approximately 520, DPA1 in 600 to 610, and DPB1 in roughly 470. Several DR-DQ haplotypes were treated as single units for association and clustering because of strong linkage in the cohort. Among some 400 genotyped donors of the cohort, an average of about 220,000 unique TCR beta nucleotide sequences was sequenced per donor, of which about 19% were non-productive. The investigation overall reported the following: CMV serostatus was the only immune exposure information available for the cohort. A later analysis associated 17,000 or so TCR beta sequences with specific HLA alleles at a false discovery rate of 0.05. In vitro tests confirmed that a few of the cytomegalovirus-associated TCR beta chains recognize cytomegalovirus antigens. Most TCR sequences were seen in very few donors, while some public TCRs were found in many individuals. In a later analysis, HLA-associated TCR beta chains showed more clonal expansion and lower generation probabilities than non-associated chains that were equally common. A further reported finding was that TCR beta sequences accurately predicted the HLA-A and HLA-B alleles for most subjects in the first cohort. A later genetic analysis reported fewer N-insertions in productive TCRs among donors in an Asian-associated ancestry cluster than the roughly 700-donor mean. According to a later analysis, most CMV-associated TCR beta chains appeared to be HLA-restricted, and the HLA associations seemed to be driven largely by CMV exposure. V-gene and J-gene trimming of TCR beta chains was associated with a missense DCLRE1C variant in a later genetic analysis, and the association was replicated in an independent cohort. The study gave a list of 150 to 200 TCR beta chains associated with cytomegalovirus. This cohort had only TCR beta chains sequenced, and the lack of alpha or paired-chain data limited which features could be detected. The 87-base-pair reads could not distinguish some IMGT-functional V segments, including TRBV6-2 and TRBV6-3, so those segments were excluded. Presence/absence analyses assumed roughly uniform sequencing depth across donors, an assumption that may not hold. Because counts were too low, some 16 rarely observed V segments, including chromosome 9 orphons, were excluded from the earlier analysis of around 640 of the donors. HLA typing was unavailable for some donors at each locus, so association tests used only the typed subset. The sequencing pipeline was judged likely to have produced a cluster of highly shared sequence variants as a technical artifact. The classifier was reported to diagnose cytomegalovirus status with high specificity and sensitivity in both the original cohort and the validation cohort. Correlated functional status among segregating V segments might be attributable to linkage disequilibrium, but an unknown experimental factor could not be ruled out. A later analysis reported that several top co-occurrence clusters appeared linked to parvovirus B19, influenza, CMV and Epstein-Barr virus. When HLA alleles, especially DR and DQ, strongly co-occurred, TCR associations were difficult to assign to individual alleles. In an earlier analysis of approximately 590 of the donors, most TCR beta V segments were observed in productive rearrangements about 87% or about 30% of the time, broadly matching IMGT annotations. In a later analysis, the rate of TCR association differed among HLA loci, with DRB1 alleles having the most associated TCRs and HLA-C alleles having the fewest. The authors suggested that the approach could potentially be extended to other disease states and immunological phenotypes.

Libraries were made using the immunoSEQ multiplex PCR assay. For the multiplex PCR, a mixture combining 60 forward primers for TCR Vbeta segments and 13 reverse primers for TCR Jbeta segments was used. A multiplex PCR assay on genomic DNA amplified the CDR3 region of rearranged TCR beta genes. The Illumina HiSeq System was used to sequence the amplified TCR beta libraries as 87-base-pair reads. The paper's data handling went like this. A later analysis tallied about 77 million unique TCR beta chains across the 610 or so repertoires, and about 12 million of those chains were shared by two or more donors. A nearest-neighbor algorithm error-corrected the raw reads and collapsed the reads into unique sequences, merging closely related sequences to remove PCR and sequencing errors. To assign V, D and J gene segments, CDR3 sequences were aligned to IMGT reference sequences. For a sequence to be retained, at least a six-nucleotide match to both a V gene segment and a J gene segment was required. A rearrangement counted as productive if the CDR3 had no stop codons and remained in frame with V and J, and every other rearrangement counted as non-productive. CDR3 was defined by IMGT convention, running from the second conserved V-encoded cysteine to the conserved J-encoded phenylalanine. The earlier analysis of 500 to 750 of the donors excluded any sequence lacking an unambiguous match to a single V gene segment. An earlier analysis of fewer than 650 of the donors classified V segments as functional when productive rearrangements were above 56.7% and as segregating when the standard deviation between donors was above 5%. A statistical classification framework was built for diagnosing cytomegalovirus status from the catalog of TCR beta chain sequences. V and J gene assignment, in a later analysis, came from comparing TCR nucleotide sequences with IMGT/GENE-DB human TR gene sequences. In a later analysis, CDR3 sequences and most-parsimonious VDJ recombination scenarios were assigned using the TCRdist pipeline. In a later analysis, each TCR beta chain was defined by its CDR3 amino acid sequence together with its V-gene family, and reads lacking a unique V-gene family were excluded. A later analysis removed nearly 600 highly shared, low-generation-probability nucleotide sequences to deal with suspected cross-contamination and a sequencing artifact. In a later analysis, a clonal expansion index was calculated for each public chain from normalized within-repertoire ranks of inferred template counts. A later analysis computed generation probabilities with a VDJ recombination model fitted to out-of-frame rearrangements, and checked the results against IGoR. A later analysis scored TCR-TCR, TCR-HLA and TCR-CMV co-occurrence with hypergeometric tests, applying a repertoire-size bias correction to TCR pairs. False discovery rates were estimated in a later analysis by permuting HLA or CMV assignments 20 times. In a later analysis, co-occurring TCRs were grouped using DBSCAN, with TCRdist sequence similarity added in when clustering inside HLA-allele-positive subsets. For co-occurrence clustering, repertoires with fewer than 30,000 or more than 120,000 public chains were excluded, along with five repertoires with anomalous nucleotide sharing. TCRdb retrieved this table from immuneACCESS and kept in-frame rearrangements only. Not all clones are present; in checked studies, unresolved V genes account for under half, and no reason is known for the remainder. For V, J and clone size, that table is used; D and trimming come from the DNA. Present in this sample are 200,000 to 250,000 clones, around 83% of which were seen just once. Jointly, the top ten make up around 1.5% of the sample.

The cohort was made up of roughly 670 healthy bone marrow donors. At the time of sampling, all cohort members were nominally healthy, though unrecorded immune exposures were likely present. The donor tested CMV seronegative and was one of the 352 seronegative cohort members. A peripheral blood sample was collected from each donor, and TCR beta sequencing was performed on peripheral blood mononuclear cells. The Qiagen DNeasy Blood Extraction Kit was used to extract genomic DNA from the blood cell samples. About this clone: The specificity of this receptor is unknown. The record has no base qualities; no much larger clone is one base away.

Its CDR3 holds 18 amino acids, cysteine through phenylalanine. The kept DNA is CDR3 alone, 54 bases in frame from the first base. Compared with germline, V lacks 3 bases and J lacks 0 bases; bases without a gene match: 12. CDR1 and CDR2 are drawn from the germline V gene: MDHEN, SYDVKM. The clonotype comes from a girl aged 10 to 17 in good health and CMV-seronegative. Sequencing used PBMCs. The chain uses TRBV28 and TRBJ2-7; the junction holds 9 bases that match TRBD1. The CDR3 has the sequence CASSFLGTGSFNSYEQYF. The nucleotide sequence is given as TGTGCCAGCAGTTTCCTCGGGACAGGGTCCTTTAACTCCTACGAGCAGTACTTC.